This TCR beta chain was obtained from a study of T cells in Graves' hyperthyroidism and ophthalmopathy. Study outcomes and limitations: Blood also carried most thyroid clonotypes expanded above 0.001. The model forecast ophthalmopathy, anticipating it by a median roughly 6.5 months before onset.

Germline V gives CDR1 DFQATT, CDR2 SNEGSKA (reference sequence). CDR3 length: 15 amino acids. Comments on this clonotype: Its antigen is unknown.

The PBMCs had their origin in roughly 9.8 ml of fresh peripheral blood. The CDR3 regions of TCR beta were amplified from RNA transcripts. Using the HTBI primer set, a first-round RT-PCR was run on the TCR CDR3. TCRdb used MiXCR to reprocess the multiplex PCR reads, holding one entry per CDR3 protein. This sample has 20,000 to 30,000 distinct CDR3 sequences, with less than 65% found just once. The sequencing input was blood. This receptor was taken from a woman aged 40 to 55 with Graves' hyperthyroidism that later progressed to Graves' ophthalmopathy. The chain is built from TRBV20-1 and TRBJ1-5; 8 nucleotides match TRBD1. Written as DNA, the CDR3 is TGCAGCGCAAGCCGCTGGACAGGGAATAATCAGCCCCAGCATTTT. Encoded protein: CSASRWTGNNQPQHF.